One sample yielded the 20 T cell receptor beta chains listed below, sequenced in a study of shared clonotypes between healthy human individuals. The table came from immunoSEQ multiplex PCR; TCRdb's copy has only in-frame clones and leaves some out. This sample has more than 550,000 clones, with approximately 77% found just once. The sample consisted of memory CD4+ T cells sorted from blood. Sample subset: CD45RA-negative fraction. The receptors were gathered from a woman aged 30 to 39 in good health.

This clone was picked up many times. The V call is TRBV19, the J call TRBJ1-5; 12 bases map to TRBD1. CDR3 length equals 17 residues. Germline values: CDR1 LNHDA, CDR2 SQIVND (reference sequence). V lost 6 bases and J lost 6; bases outside the gene matches: 12. The CDR3: CASRSPPGQGAGQPQHF. CDR3 sequence (DNA): TGTGCCAGTAGATCCCCCCCGGGACAGGGGGCGGGTCAGCCCCAGCATTTT.

The gene calls are TRBV30 and TRBJ1-1; TRBD1 agrees at 7 bases. After removal of 3 bases from V and 8 bases from J, the junction contained 0 bases not matched to a gene. This CDR3 is built from 10 residues. Germline CDR1 reads GTSNPN; CDR2 reads SVGIG (reference sequence). Here the CDR3 reads CAWSRGEAFF. The CDR3 region has the DNA TGTGCCTGGAGCAGGGGGGAAGCTTTCTTT. The complete variable domain, with remaining parts taken from reference TRBV30 and TRBJ1-1, reads SQTIHQWPATLVQPVGSPLSLECTVEGTSNPNLYWYRQAAGRGLQLLFYSVGIGQISSEVPQNLSASRPQDRQFILSSKKLLLSDSGFYLCAWSRGEAFFGQGTRLTVV.

V gene TRBV7-2 combines with J gene TRBJ2-3, with 8 bases lining up with TRBD2. The CDR3 length is 14 residues. J lost 5 bases, V lost 1 base, and 2 bases had no gene match. CDR1 SGHTA and CDR2 FQGNSA come from the germline V gene. CDR3 loop: CASSLVLAGDTQYF. DNA of the CDR3: TGTGCCAGCAGCTTAGTGCTAGCGGGAGATACGCAGTATTTT. The variable domain in full, with the rest retrieved from reference TRBV7-2 and TRBJ2-3, is GAGVSQSPSNKVTEKGKDVELRCDPISGHTALYWYRQSLGQGLEFLIYFQGNSAPDKSGLPSDRFSAERTGGSVSTLTIQRTQQEDSAVYLCASSLVLAGDTQYFGPGTRLTVL.

About this clone itself: Additional DNA sequences in this sample encode the identical CDR3. This chain uses TRBV19 with TRBJ1-5; D gene ambiguous. The germline V gene encodes CDR1 LNHDA and CDR2 SQIVND (reference sequence). The CDR3 totals 12 residues. Trimming cost V 6 bases and J 3 bases, with 6 bases left between them. The CDR3 DNA sequence: TGTGCCAGTAGCCCCCACAATCAGCCCCAGCATTTT. This sequence encodes CASSPHNQPQHF.

The chain links TRBV28 to TRBJ1-4; D might be TRBD1 (6 bases). The CDR3 consists of 14 residues. Germline CDR1 MDHEN, CDR2 SYDVKM. V lost 6 bases and J 0 bases, leaving 8 bases between the germline ends. The CDR3 region is CASRDSATNEKLFF. The DNA of the CDR3 is TGTGCCAGCAGGGACAGTGCAACTAATGAAAAACTGTTTTTT.

CDR3 region: CASRSGPTNEKLFF. The DNA of the CDR3 is TGTGCCAGCAGATCTGGACCAACTAATGAAAAACTGTTTTTT. The chain couples TRBV6-6 to TRBJ1-4; D gene ambiguous. The CDR3 consists of 14 residues. CDR1 and CDR2 from the germline V gene are MNHNY and SVGAGI (reference sequence). Trimming took 6 bases from V and 0 from J, leaving 8 bases between them.

V gene TRBV19 combines with J gene TRBJ1-5; TRBD1 is a possible D gene (5 bases). CDR1 is LNHDA, CDR2 SQIVND, per germline (reference sequence). V lost 4 bases and J 2 bases, leaving 9 bases between the germline ends. This CDR3 is built from 14 residues. The CDR3 DNA is TGTGCCAGTAGTACCCGGGACGGCAATCAGCCCCAGCATTTT. Translated: CASSTRDGNQPQHF.

Concerning this clone itself: Other DNA sequences within the sample encode an identical CDR3. The chain carries TRBV7-8 and TRBJ2-7; D is uncertain. The CDR3 is 13 residues long. V was trimmed by 1 base and J by 3 bases, leaving 7 bases between them. Germline CDR1 is SGHVS and CDR2 is FQNEAQ. Here the CDR3 reads CASSLGSDYEQYF. The CDR3, as DNA: TGTGCCAGCAGCTTAGGATCGGACTACGAGCAGTACTTC. The full variable domain, its missing parts supplied by reference TRBV7-8 and TRBJ2-7, is GAGVSQSPRYKVAKRGQDVALRCDPISGHVSLFWYQQALGQGPEFLTYFQNEAQLDKSGLPSDRFFAERPEGSVSTLKIQRTQQEDSAVYLCASSLGSDYEQYFGPGTRLTVT.

This clone is a singleton in its sample. The genes are TRBV19 and TRBJ2-7; D gene unclear. Germline V CDR1 and CDR2: LNHDA, SQIVND (reference sequence). Trimming stripped 5 bases from V and 6 bases from J, with 11 bases between. This CDR3 region has 12 residues. CDR3 loop: CASSRYTGEQYF. The CDR3 DNA reads TGTGCCAGTAGTCGTTATACGGGCGAGCAGTACTTC.

In its sample, this clone was seen once. The rearrangement joins TRBV27 to TRBJ2-1, with D possibly matching TRBD1 (5 bases). CDR3 length: 19 residues. V was clipped by 0 bases and J by 5 bases, with 23 bases between them. Germline CDR1 is MNHEY and CDR2 is SMNVEV (reference sequence). CDR3 DNA: TGTGCCAGCAGTTTATCGATCCGGGTGGGGCTGCTTGTTAACAATGAGCAGTTCTTC. It is translated as CASSLSIRVGLLVNNEQFF.

The chain has TRBV29-1 and TRBJ2-7, with 7 bases fitting TRBD1. V was clipped by 5 bases and J by 0 bases; unmatched bases: 10. Looked up from germline, CDR1 is SQVTM and CDR2 is ANQGSEA. This CDR3 has 15 amino acids. CDR3 amino acids: CSVKDTGQPSYEQYF. The CDR3 nucleotides read TGCAGCGTTAAGGACACGGGACAGCCCTCCTACGAGCAGTACTTC.

The V and J genes are TRBV11-2 and TRBJ2-1, with D unclear. V was shortened by 1 base and J by 4 bases, with 8 bases between the two germline ends. The CDR3 runs 14 residues. The V gene's germline CDR1 is SGHAT and CDR2 FQNNGV. The CDR3 sequence is CASSLGGKYNEQFF. The DNA of the CDR3 is TGTGCCAGCAGCTTAGGTGGCAAGTACAATGAGCAGTTCTTC.

The V and J genes are TRBV10-3 and TRBJ2-1; 12 bases fit TRBD2. CDR3 size: 14 residues. Germline lookup yields CDR1 ENHRY and CDR2 SYGVKD. The J segment lost 7 bases and the V segment lost 10 bases, leaving 8 bases of the junction unmatched. The chain's CDR3 is CATSLAGGSNEQFF. DNA of the CDR3: TGTGCCACTTCACTAGCGGGGGGCTCGAATGAGCAGTTCTTC.

The V gene is TRBV28, the J gene TRBJ2-1; 13 bases align to TRBD2. Unmatched junction bases numbered 8, after V lost 6 bases and J lost 9 bases. CDR1 is MDHEN and CDR2 is SYDVKM in the germline V gene. This CDR3 is 15 amino acids long. The CDR3 DNA follows: TGTGCCAGCAGATATCGGACTAGCGGGGGCAGTGAGCAGTTCTTC. Protein product: CASRYRTSGGSEQFF.

This clone was seen a handful of times. This chain links TRBV2 with TRBJ1-4, with no clear D. Germline CDR1 SNHLY, CDR2 FYNNEI. CDR3 length: 14 residues. The ends were cut back, 6 bases at V and 7 bases at J, with 15 bases in the middle. CDR3 DNA: TGTGCCAGCAGCAATCCGGCAGGAGGTGAAAAACTGTTTTTT. Its translation is CASSNPAGGEKLFF.

The J gene is TRBJ1-1, the V gene TRBV5-1; possibly TRBD1 for D (5 bases). Germline CDR1 and CDR2: SGHRS and YFSETQ. The CDR3 runs 15 residues. The ends were cut back, 0 bases at V and 3 bases at J, with 12 bases in the middle. Here the CDR3 reads CASSLGQGADTEAFF. CDR3 coding DNA: TGCGCCAGCAGCTTGGGCCAGGGAGCGGACACTGAAGCTTTCTTT.

The count of this clone is one. The rearrangement uses TRBV4-1 and TRBJ2-7; possibly TRBD2 for D (6 bases). The CDR3 has 15 amino acids. The germline V gene encodes CDR1 MGHRA and CDR2 YSYEKL. V lost 1 base and J 3 bases, leaving 13 bases between the germline ends. CDR3 protein: CASSQVPSANYEQYF. In nucleotides, the CDR3 is TGCGCCAGCAGCCAAGTGCCTAGCGCAAACTACGAGCAGTACTTC.

The rearrangement uses TRBV30 and TRBJ1-1, with 9 positions matching TRBD1. Germline trimming cut 0 bases from V and 1 base from J; bases unmatched to any gene: 3. From germline, CDR1 is GTSNPN and CDR2 SVGIG (reference sequence). The CDR3 length is 15 residues. For the CDR3, the DNA is TGTGCCTGGAGTGTAGGGACAGGGACGAACACTGAAGCTTTCTTT. Its protein is CAWSVGTGTNTEAFF.

The CDR3 reads CATPEVECPYNEQFF. The CDR3 region has the DNA TGTGCCACCCCTGAGGTGGAGTGCCCCTACAATGAGCAGTTCTTC. The chain combines TRBV27 with TRBJ2-1; D remains unclear. CDR3 length equals 15 residues. V was cut by 10 bases and J by 2 bases, with 18 bases left in between. Germline lookup yields CDR1 MNHEY and CDR2 SMNVEV (reference sequence).

Here the CDR3 reads CASSLGDSNTEAFF. The CDR3 coding sequence is TGCGCCAGCAGCTTGGGGGACAGTAACACTGAAGCTTTCTTT. V is TRBV5-1 and J is TRBJ1-1; 7 nucleotides line up with TRBD1. The CDR3 runs 14 residues. V lost 0 bases, J lost 2 bases, and 1 base stayed unmatched. Germline CDR1 reads SGHRS; CDR2 reads YFSETQ.